What follows describes a single TCR beta chain. Its cognate antigen has yet to be identified. Base qualities are missing; no much larger clone stands one base away. These data originate in a study of chemoradiotherapy in HPV16-positive cancers (dated by TCRdb to between 2021 and 2024). About the investigation overall: Functional T-cell assays on cells from two HPV16-positive patients defined candidate HPV-specific T-cell clones and common TCR motifs. The study set out to ask whether T-cell immunity against the HPV oncoproteins E6 and E7 changes over the course of chemoradiotherapy and whether that immunity affects survival. Next, the candidate HPV-specific TCRs and motifs were followed in TCR repertoires from 80 to 90 patients with HPV-related cancers.

The paper's findings and limits, for the study overall: Expansion of candidate HPV-specific clones and E7-related TCR motifs was observed in the tumor microenvironment during treatment, whereas no such expansion was observed for non-HPV-specific T cells. The functional definition of HPV-specific T cells was derived from only two HPV16-positive patients, and the survival association was reported for HPV16-positive patients. In HPV16-positive patients, expansion of HPV-responsive T cells during chemoradiotherapy was associated with improved recurrence-free survival.

Repertoires were sampled repeatedly over the course of chemoradiotherapy, so clonal expansion could be followed in the tumor microenvironment. V is cut back by 9 bases and J by 6 bases, with 1 base in the junction unmatched. Spanning cysteine to phenylalanine, the CDR3 consists of 10 amino acids. CDR3 DNA is the only sequence kept; it has 30 bases, read in frame from the first base. CDR1 and CDR2 are drawn from the germline V gene (reference sequence): LNHDA, SQIVND. The library relied on the immunoSEQ multiplex PCR assay. Drawn from immuneACCESS, this table holds only the in-frame rearrangements with V and J called that TCRdb kept. Clones are partly lost; checked studies trace under half to an unresolved V gene and leave the rest unexplained. The sample table contains 5,500 to 6,000 clones; only one count was recorded for around 80% of them. The top ten clonotypes cover over 9% of the sample.

This receptor was obtained from a human donor with HPV-associated anogenital cancer. This material consisted of tumor tissue, taken from a patient who underwent chemoradiotherapy. The rearrangement combines TRBV19 with TRBJ1-1; 7 central bases correspond to TRBD1. The nucleotide sequence reads TGTGCCAGCCAGGGGGCTGAAGCTTTCTTT. This yields the protein CASQGAEAFF.